This TCR beta chain was sequenced in a study of Tregs in tolerant kidney transplant recipients. Of note for this clone: Its antigen is unidentified.

General study findings and limits: Activated donor B cell expansion appeared to reveal the most relevant donor-specific TCRbeta repertoire. Biological reproducibility was not directly addressed in this study. In tolerant patients, donor-specific Tregs outgrew total Tregs, suggesting antigen-driven expansion.

This CDR3 comprises 14 residues. Trimming removed 0 bases from V and 4 bases from J, with 7 bases in between. Germline CDR1 ENHRY, CDR2 SYGVKD. Recipients received nonmyeloablative bone marrow transplants from related graft donors, with transient mixed chimerism. Unstimulated regulatory T cells (CD4+CD25+CD127-), CD4+CD25- non-regulatory cells, CD4 and CD8 cells were FACS-sorted from thawed PBMCs. Here immunoSEQ multiplex PCR was the method, and the copy in TCRdb shows in-frame clones only, minus some. This sample has 54,000 or so clones, with roughly nine tenths found just once. This TCR was sampled from a human patient who received a combined kidney and bone marrow transplant. Some T cells may possibly be graft donor cells. Sequencing was performed on CD8+ T cells from blood (PBMCs), taken 24 months after the transplant. The chain is built from TRBV10-3 and TRBJ1-5; no firm D call. CDR3 residues: CAISESRGNQPQHF. CDR3 DNA: TGTGCCATCAGTGAGTCCCGGGGAAATCAGCCCCAGCATTTT.